The present T cell receptor beta chain was sequenced within a study of T cell responses to AZD1222 COVID-19 vaccine. At the level of the study: Pooling was applied to second doses at about 4 or about 12 weeks.

Repertoires were generated with immunoSEQ multiplex PCR, while TCRdb's copy carries only in-frame clones and drops some. The sample has 96,000 or so clones, about 88% seen once. Study-wide points: Donors in the cohort were predominantly white British and more often female, and clonal diversity was possibly underestimated. Without day 14 samples, only post-peak T cell repertoires were studied. Compared with day 0, the breadth and depth of the Spike-specific TCR repertoire rose significantly after two doses of AZD1222.

Concerning this clone itself: Its antigen is as yet unknown.

Trimming removed 8 bases from V and 1 base from J; junction bases left unmatched: 9. Germline CDR1 and CDR2: SNHLY and FYNNEI. This CDR3 is 18 amino acids long. The sequences come from peripheral blood, collected on day 0 of AZD1222 vaccination. The chain combines TRBV2 with TRBJ2-4, with TRBD2 matching over 15 bases. The receptor was isolated from an adult in good health. The CDR3 protein is CASGRTSGGAWAKNIQYF. For the CDR3, the DNA is TGTGCCAGCGGGAGGACTAGCGGGGGGGCGTGGGCCAAAAACATTCAGTACTTC.